The rows below give T cell receptor beta chains drawn from one sample of a study of T cells generated in artificial thymic organoids. The antigens for these receptors are not known. Each CDR3 protein gets one entry after TCRdb re-called the 5' RACE reads with MiXCR. The sample holds fewer than 9,500 distinct CDR3 sequences, 24% seen once. Source material: naive CD8+ T cells grown in artificial thymic organoids from cord blood stem and progenitor cells. These receptors were collected from a human donor who gave cord blood stem cells for thymic organoid culture, a cardiac surgery patient who gave postnatal thymus, or a blood donor (not recorded which). The CDR3 runs from the conserved cysteine through the conserved F or W.

j_call	v_call	cdr3_aa
TRBJ1-3	TRBV27	CASSLTAAPNTIYF
TRBJ2-5	TRBV7-3	CASSLRTGGEQETQYF
TRBJ2-3	TRBV6-6	CASGRGGKYF
TRBJ2-7	TRBV4-3	CASSLTGRHEQYF
TRBJ1-1	TRBV7-9	CASSPGRGRGKGAFF
TRBJ1-1	TRBV7-9	CASSLWDTEAFF
TRBJ2-4	TRBV6-5	CASSYRTGRKHF
TRBJ2-3	TRBV18	CASSPWVDTQYF
TRBJ2-5	TRBV4-1	CASSPLGGAGRETQYF
TRBJ2-7	TRBV4-1	CASSQSFGGQTYEQYF
TRBJ1-5	TRBV6-5	CASKGKFDQPQHF
TRBJ2-5	TRBV6-5	CASSQGLAGLETQYF
TRBJ1-6	TRBV6-6	CASSWTVRNSPLHF
TRBJ2-1	TRBV4-1	CASSWDSGGSYNEQFF
TRBJ1-4	TRBV24-1	CATSDASGGKLFF
TRBJ2-1	TRBV4-3	CASSQSPTSGGTEQFF
TRBJ2-3	TRBV12-5	CASGLPPGEPDTQYF